A single sample is the source of the 17 T cell receptor beta chains below, sequenced in a study of response to subunit inactivated influenza vaccine. Via MiXCR, TCRdb re-called the RT-PCR reads, giving one row per CDR3 protein. The data contain roughly 650,000 distinct CDR3 sequences, 15% to 18% of them seen just once; the ten biggest clones take up more than 9%. Sequenced material: PBMCs from blood, taken about 11 days after vaccination. The receptors here all came from a man between 50 and 59 years old who received an inactivated influenza vaccine.

The rearrangement uses TRBV9 and TRBJ2-7, with TRBD2 matching 7 bases. Trimming at V came to 0 bases and at J to 1 base, leaving 1 base not matched to a gene. This CDR3 is 14 amino acids long. Germline CDR1 is SGDLS and CDR2 is YYNGEE. CDR3 region: CASSVGEGSYEQYF. The CDR3 coding sequence is TGTGCCAGCAGCGTAGGGGAGGGATCCTACGAGCAGTACTTC.

This clonotype has more than one count but fewer than ten. The J gene is TRBJ2-7, the V gene TRBV5-1; either TRBD1 or TRBD2 may fit D (5 bases each). CDR1 SGHRS and CDR2 YFSETQ come from the germline V gene. Deletions cut 0 bases from V and 5 bases from J, with 9 bases between. The CDR3 loop spans 13 amino acids. The CDR3, as DNA: TGCGCCAGCAGCTTGGTTGGGACGAACGAGCAGTACTTC. Translating gives CASSLVGTNEQYF.

The genes are TRBV15 and TRBJ1-2; perhaps TRBD1 as D (5 bases). CDR3 length: 14 amino acids. Trimming removed 8 bases from V and 5 bases from J, with 18 bases in between. The germline V gene encodes CDR1 LNHNV and CDR2 YYDKDF (reference sequence). CDR3 sequence: CATRRGDGTYGYTF. In nucleotides, the CDR3 is TGTGCCACCCGAAGAGGGGACGGCACGTATGGCTACACCTTC.

CDR3 bases: TGTGCCAGCAGTTTATCAGGACAGGGAAAGGGAACCTACGAGCAGTACTTC. The encoded protein is CASSLSGQGKGTYEQYF. The J gene is TRBJ2-7, the V gene TRBV28; TRBD1 agrees at 8 bases. The V segment lost 1 base and the J segment 2 bases; nucleotides outside the gene matches: 10. This CDR3 region has 17 residues. Germline V CDR1 and CDR2: MDHEN, SYDVKM.

This clonotype was seen only a few times. J is TRBJ2-2 and V is TRBV2, with 7 bases lining up with TRBD1. Germline CDR1 is SNHLY and CDR2 is FYNNEI. Losses at the gene ends were 9 bases for V and 4 bases for J; bases not matched to a gene: 8. The CDR3 is 14 residues long. The CDR3 is CASRGQEVTGELFF. CDR3 in DNA: TGTGCCAGTAGGGGGCAGGAGGTCACCGGGGAGCTGTTTTTT.

V is TRBV7-8 and J is TRBJ2-2, with D tentatively TRBD2 (7 bases). The CDR3 covers 17 residues. From germline, CDR1 is SGHVS and CDR2 FQNEAQ. Trimming shortened V by 5 bases and J by 5 bases, and 21 bases separated the two germline ends. The CDR3 bases are TGTGCCAGCAGCCACTCAGGACTAGTTCAGGGGACCGGGGAGCTGTTTTTT. Protein sequence: CASSHSGLVQGTGELFF.

The J gene is TRBJ1-5, the V gene TRBV30, with D tentatively TRBD1 (5 bases). This CDR3 contains 13 residues. Germline values: CDR1 GTSNPN, CDR2 SVGIG (reference sequence). V lost 3 bases and J 5 bases, leaving 11 bases between the germline ends. The CDR3 here is CAWSHMGDQPQHF. DNA for the CDR3: TGTGCCTGGAGCCATATGGGGGATCAGCCCCAGCATTTT. Combining the CDR3 with reference TRBV30 and TRBJ1-5 gives the whole variable domain SQTIHQWPATLVQPVGSPLSLECTVEGTSNPNLYWYRQAAGRGLQLLFYSVGIGQISSEVPQNLSASRPQDRQFILSSKKLLLSDSGFYLCAWSHMGDQPQHFGDGTRLSIL.

The rearrangement joins TRBV7-9 to TRBJ2-1; D gene unclear. The CDR3 runs 14 residues. With 0 bases removed from V and 5 bases from J, the gap between germline ends came to 8 bases. The germline V gene has CDR1 SEHNR and CDR2 FQNEAQ (reference sequence). The CDR3 reads CASSLAFGDNEQFF. The CDR3 bases are TGTGCCAGCAGCTTAGCGTTTGGGGACAATGAGCAGTTCTTC.

This clonotype was seen a handful of times. As DNA, the CDR3 is TGTGCCAGCGGGTTTCGGGGGTTGCAAGAGACCCAGTACTTC. Translating it yields CASGFRGLQETQYF. This chain connects TRBV6-1 to TRBJ2-5; weak D call: TRBD2 (6 bases). Looked up from germline, CDR1 is MNHNS and CDR2 is SASEGT. V shed 8 bases and J shed 2 bases, with 15 bases lying between them. CDR3 length: 14 amino acids.

The chain carries TRBV28 and TRBJ1-4; D uncertain. In germline, CDR1 is MDHEN, CDR2 SYDVKM. This CDR3 spans 13 amino acids. V lost 6 bases and J lost 7, with 12 bases in between. CDR3: CASRPHTGEKLFF. The CDR3 DNA is TGTGCCAGCAGACCCCACACGGGTGAAAAACTGTTTTTT.

The table lists this clonotype with many counts. As DNA, the CDR3 is TGTGCCAGCAAGACCTCAAGCGGCTCCTACGAGCAGTACTTC. Encoded protein: CASKTSSGSYEQYF. J is TRBJ2-7 and V is TRBV7-3, with D perhaps TRBD2 (5 bases). The germline V gene encodes CDR1 SGHTA and CDR2 FQGTGA. V was pared by 7 bases and J by 0 bases, with 13 bases between. The CDR3 runs 14 residues.

This clonotype was seen a handful of times. The chain links TRBV5-1 to TRBJ2-5; the D gene is possibly TRBD2 (5 bases). V lost 3 bases, J lost 2 bases, and 17 bases lay in between. From germline, CDR1 is SGHRS and CDR2 YFSETQ. This CDR3 region has 16 residues. CDR3 nucleotides: TGCGCCAGCAGCTCCCTGGGGTCCGGGATTCAAGAGACCCAGTACTTC. This codes for CASSSLGSGIQETQYF.

The gene calls are TRBV30 and TRBJ2-5; D call uncertain. This CDR3 comprises 12 residues. V gave up 1 base and J gave up 5 bases, with 8 bases separating them. From germline, CDR1 is GTSNPN and CDR2 SVGIG (reference sequence). CDR3 DNA sequence: TGTGCCTGGAGTGCCCCCCAGGAGACCCAGTACTTC. This gives the protein CAWSAPQETQYF.

This clonotype occurred a few times. The V and J genes are TRBV6-2 or TRBV6-3 and TRBJ2-7; D is ambiguous. Per the germline V gene, CDR1 is MNHEY and CDR2 is SVGEGT. CDR3 length: 11 amino acids. The ends were cut back, 9 bases at V and 7 bases at J, with 13 bases in the middle. CDR3: CASPNIGEQYF. In DNA form, the CDR3 reads TGTGCCAGTCCAAACATCGGGGAGCAGTACTTC.

In its sample, this clonotype was seen many times. The chain employs TRBV6-1 and TRBJ2-3; 9 positions agree with TRBD1. This CDR3 is built from 14 residues. The V and J ends lost 7 bases and 9 bases, in that order; junction bases with no gene match: 11. Germline V gives CDR1 MNHNS, CDR2 SASEGT. The CDR3 protein is CASTLGTGIFTQYF. CDR3 nucleotide sequence: TGTGCCAGCACTCTCGGGACAGGGATTTTCACGCAGTATTTT.

The J gene is TRBJ2-2, the V gene TRBV19; D gene ambiguous. The V end lost 2 bases, the J end lost 5 bases, and 15 bases lay between the germline ends. The CDR3 is 16 residues long. Germline V CDR1 and CDR2: LNHDA, SQIVND (reference sequence). The CDR3 loop is CASSILGVLRTGELFF. The CDR3 DNA is TGTGCCAGTAGTATATTAGGAGTTCTGAGGACCGGGGAGCTGTTTTTT.

The chain links TRBV7-2 to TRBJ2-7; TRBD1 matches at 10 bases. This CDR3 spans 17 amino acids. Germline CDR1 and CDR2: SGHTA and FQGNSA. V dropped 5 bases and J dropped 0; count of bases not matched to a gene: 10. CDR3 protein: CASSTPGQGLGSYEQYF. The CDR3 DNA is TGTGCCAGCAGCACCCCGGGACAGGGGTTGGGCTCCTACGAGCAGTACTTC.